This TCR beta chain was identified during a study of cytomegalovirus exposure and HLA in healthy donors. Study-wide results and limits: Trimming of TCR beta V- and J-genes showed a link, identified in a later analysis, to a missense DCLRE1C variant. A few CMV-associated chains were confirmed in vitro to be specific for CMV antigens.

PCR was performed using 60 Vbeta and 13 Jbeta primers. Using immunoSEQ multiplex PCR, the repertoire was profiled, and TCRdb retains in-frame clones only, with some absent. The table lists fewer than 250,000 clones, approximately 80% of them singletons. Comments on this clone: Antigen unknown.

Though probably carrying unrecorded immune exposures, donors were nominally healthy at sampling. The sample taken for sequencing was PBMCs. The source is a woman in her forties or fifties in good health and CMV-seropositive.

The CDR3, as DNA: TGCGCCAGCAGTGAGCTCCCCAGCTATGGCTACACCTTC. Translated, it gives CASSELPSYGYTF. The rearrangement uses TRBV10-2 and TRBJ1-2; D not resolved. Germline V gene lookup returns CDR1 WSHSY and CDR2 SAAADI. There are 13 residues in the CDR3. Trimming removed 2 bases from V and 4 bases from J, with 8 bases in between.